This T cell receptor beta chain was recovered during a study of control samples from healthy donors and cancer patients. Method: immunoSEQ multiplex PCR; TCRdb's copy keeps in-frame clones and lacks some. The table shows around 180,000 clones, with around nine tenths occurring only once. Germline V lookup: CDR1 MNHEY, CDR2 SVGEGT. This CDR3 has 14 amino acids. After removal of 6 bases from V and 8 bases from J, the junction contained 6 bases not matched to a gene. The sample was blood. V and J are TRBV6-2 or TRBV6-3 and TRBJ2-1, with 11 bases fitting TRBD1. The clonotype originates from a woman aged 30 to 39 in good health. CDR3 sequence (DNA): TGTGCCAGCAGCCGGACAGGGGGCTGGTATGAGCAGTTCTTC. Amino acid sequence: CASSRTGGWYEQFF.